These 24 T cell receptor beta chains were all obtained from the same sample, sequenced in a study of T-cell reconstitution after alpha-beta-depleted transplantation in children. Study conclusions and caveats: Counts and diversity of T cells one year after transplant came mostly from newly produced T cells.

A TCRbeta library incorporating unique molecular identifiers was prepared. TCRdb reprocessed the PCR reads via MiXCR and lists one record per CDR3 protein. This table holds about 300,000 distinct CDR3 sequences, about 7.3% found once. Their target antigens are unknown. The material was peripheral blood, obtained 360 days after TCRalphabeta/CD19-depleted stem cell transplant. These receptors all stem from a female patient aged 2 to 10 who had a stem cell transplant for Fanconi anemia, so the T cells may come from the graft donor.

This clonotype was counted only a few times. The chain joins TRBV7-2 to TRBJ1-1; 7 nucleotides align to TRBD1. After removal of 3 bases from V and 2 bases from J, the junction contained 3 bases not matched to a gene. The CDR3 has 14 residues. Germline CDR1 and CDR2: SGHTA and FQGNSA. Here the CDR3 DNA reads TGTGCCAGCAGCTTCGGACAGGTAAACACTGAAGCTTTCTTT. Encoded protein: CASSFGQVNTEAFF.

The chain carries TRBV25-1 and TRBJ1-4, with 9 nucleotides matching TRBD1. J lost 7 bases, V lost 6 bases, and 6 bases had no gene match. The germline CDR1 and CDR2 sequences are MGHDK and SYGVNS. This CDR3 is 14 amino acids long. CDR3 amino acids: CASRRTGVGEKLFF. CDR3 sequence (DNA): TGTGCCAGCAGACGGACAGGGGTGGGTGAAAAACTGTTTTTT.

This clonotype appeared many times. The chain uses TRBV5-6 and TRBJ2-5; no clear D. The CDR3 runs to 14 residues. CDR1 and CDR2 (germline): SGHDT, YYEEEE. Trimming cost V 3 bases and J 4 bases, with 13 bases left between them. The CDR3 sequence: CASSSARQGETQYF. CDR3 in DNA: TGTGCCAGCAGCTCGGCCCGACAAGGAGAGACCCAGTACTTC.

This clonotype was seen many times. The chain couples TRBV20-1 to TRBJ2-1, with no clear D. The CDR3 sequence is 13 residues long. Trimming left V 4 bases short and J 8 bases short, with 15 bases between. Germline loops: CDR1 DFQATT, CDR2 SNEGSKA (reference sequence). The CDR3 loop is CSATRTVGDEQFF. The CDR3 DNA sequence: TGCAGTGCTACCAGGACGGTTGGGGATGAGCAGTTCTTC.

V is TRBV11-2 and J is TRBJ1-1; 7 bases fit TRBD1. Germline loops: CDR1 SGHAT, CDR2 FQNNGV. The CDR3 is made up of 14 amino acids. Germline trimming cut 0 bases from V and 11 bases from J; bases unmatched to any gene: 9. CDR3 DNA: TGTGCCAGCAGCTTAGATCGGGACAGCCTGGGGGCTTTCTTT. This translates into CASSLDRDSLGAFF.

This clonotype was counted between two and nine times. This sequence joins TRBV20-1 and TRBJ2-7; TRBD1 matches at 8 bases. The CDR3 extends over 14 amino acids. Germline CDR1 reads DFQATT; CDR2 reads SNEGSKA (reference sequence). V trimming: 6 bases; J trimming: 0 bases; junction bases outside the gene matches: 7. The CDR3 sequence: CSAADRGISYEQYF. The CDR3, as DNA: TGCAGTGCCGCCGACAGGGGAATCTCCTACGAGCAGTACTTC.

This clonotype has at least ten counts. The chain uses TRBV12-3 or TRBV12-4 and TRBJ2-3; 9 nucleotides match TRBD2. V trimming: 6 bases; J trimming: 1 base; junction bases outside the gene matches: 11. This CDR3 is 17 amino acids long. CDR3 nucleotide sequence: TGTGCCAGCAGCTATCTTCCCATAGCGGGGGGCACAGATACGCAGTATTTT. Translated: CASSYLPIAGGTDTQYF.

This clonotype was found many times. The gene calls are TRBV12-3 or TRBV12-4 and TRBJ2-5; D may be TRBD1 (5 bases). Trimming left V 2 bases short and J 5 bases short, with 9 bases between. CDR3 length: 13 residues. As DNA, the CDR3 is TGTGCCAGCAGTTTATCCAGGGTTGAGACCCAGTACTTC. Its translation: CASSLSRVETQYF.

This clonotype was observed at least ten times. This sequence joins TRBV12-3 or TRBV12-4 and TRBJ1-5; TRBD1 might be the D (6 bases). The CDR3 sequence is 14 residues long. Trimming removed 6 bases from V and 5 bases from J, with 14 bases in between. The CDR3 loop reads CASRGDQGHQPQHF. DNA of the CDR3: TGTGCCAGCAGGGGAGACCAGGGGCATCAGCCCCAGCATTTT.

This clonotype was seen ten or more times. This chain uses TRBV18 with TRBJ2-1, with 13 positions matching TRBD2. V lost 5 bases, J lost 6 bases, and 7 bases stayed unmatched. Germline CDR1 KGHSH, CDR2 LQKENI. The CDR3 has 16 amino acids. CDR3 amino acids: CASSDGLAGEGNEQFF. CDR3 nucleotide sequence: TGTGCCAGCTCAGACGGACTAGCGGGAGAGGGCAATGAGCAGTTCTTC.

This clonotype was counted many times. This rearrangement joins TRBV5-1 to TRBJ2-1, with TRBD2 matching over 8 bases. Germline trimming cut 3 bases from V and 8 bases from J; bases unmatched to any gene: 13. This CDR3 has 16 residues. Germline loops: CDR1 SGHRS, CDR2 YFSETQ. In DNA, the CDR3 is TGCGCCAGCAGCTCCCTCGGGAGGGAGGAGGATTATGAGCAGTTCTTC. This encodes CASSSLGREEDYEQFF.

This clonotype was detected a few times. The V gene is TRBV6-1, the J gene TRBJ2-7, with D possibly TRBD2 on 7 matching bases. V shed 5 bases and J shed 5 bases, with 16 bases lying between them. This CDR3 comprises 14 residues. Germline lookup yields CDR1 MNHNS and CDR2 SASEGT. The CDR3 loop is CASSRGDKRDEQYV. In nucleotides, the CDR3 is TGTGCCAGCAGTCGGGGGGACAAAAGGGACGAGCAGTACGTC.

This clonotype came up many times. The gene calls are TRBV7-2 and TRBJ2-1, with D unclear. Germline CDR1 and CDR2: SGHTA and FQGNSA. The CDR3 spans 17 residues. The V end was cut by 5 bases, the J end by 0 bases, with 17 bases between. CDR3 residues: CASSPRGVLSSYNEQFF. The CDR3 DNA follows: TGTGCCAGCAGCCCACGAGGTGTTTTAAGCTCCTACAATGAGCAGTTCTTC.

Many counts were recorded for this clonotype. CDR3 sequence (DNA): TGCGCCAGCAGTGAGTCAAGGGCTAGCTTTAGAGAGACCCAGTACTTC. Translating gives CASSESRASFRETQYF. The chain couples TRBV10-2 to TRBJ2-5; a weak D match, TRBD2 (5 bases). Germline V gives CDR1 WSHSY, CDR2 SAAADI. The CDR3 sequence is 16 residues long. Trimming stripped 0 bases from V and 4 bases from J, with 15 bases between.

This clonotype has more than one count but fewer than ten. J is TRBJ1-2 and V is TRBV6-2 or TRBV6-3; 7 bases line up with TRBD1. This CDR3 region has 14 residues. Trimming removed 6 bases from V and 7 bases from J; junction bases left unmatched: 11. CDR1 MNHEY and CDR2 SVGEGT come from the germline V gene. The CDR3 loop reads CASSLDRVLAGYTF. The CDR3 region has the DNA TGTGCCAGCAGCCTTGACAGGGTACTCGCTGGCTACACCTTC.

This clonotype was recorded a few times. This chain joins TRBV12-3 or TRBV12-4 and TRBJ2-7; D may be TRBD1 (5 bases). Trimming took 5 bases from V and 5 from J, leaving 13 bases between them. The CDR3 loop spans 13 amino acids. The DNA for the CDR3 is TGTGCCAGCAGTCTCAGGGTGTTCAACGAGCAGTACTTC. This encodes CASSLRVFNEQYF.

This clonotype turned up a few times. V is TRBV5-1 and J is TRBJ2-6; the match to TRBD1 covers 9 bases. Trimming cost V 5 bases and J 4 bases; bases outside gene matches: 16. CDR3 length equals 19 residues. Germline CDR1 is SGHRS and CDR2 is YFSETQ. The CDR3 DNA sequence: TGCGCCAGCAGTTATGGGGGACAGGGCATGGGGTCCGGGGCCAACGTCCTGACTTTC. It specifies CASSYGGQGMGSGANVLTF.

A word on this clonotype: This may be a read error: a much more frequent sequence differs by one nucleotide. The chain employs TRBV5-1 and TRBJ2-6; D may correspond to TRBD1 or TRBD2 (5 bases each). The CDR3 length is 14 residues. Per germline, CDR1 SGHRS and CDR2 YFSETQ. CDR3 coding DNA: TGCGCCAGTTACCAGGGCCCCGGGGCCAACTTCCTGACTTTC. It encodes CASYQGPGANFLTF.

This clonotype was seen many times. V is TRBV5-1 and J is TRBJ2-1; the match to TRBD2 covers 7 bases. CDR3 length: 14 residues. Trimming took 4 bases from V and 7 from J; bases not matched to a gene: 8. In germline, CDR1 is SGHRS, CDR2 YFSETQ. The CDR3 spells CASSPGLVANEQFF. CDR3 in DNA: TGCGCCAGCAGCCCCGGACTAGTAGCAAATGAGCAGTTCTTC. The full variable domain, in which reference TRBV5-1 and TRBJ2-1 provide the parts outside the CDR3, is KAGVTQTPRYLIKTRGQQVTLSCSPISGHRSVSWYQQTPGQGLQFLFEYFSETQRNKGNFPGRFSGRQFSNSRSEMNVSTLELGDSALYLCASSPGLVANEQFFGPGTRLTVL.

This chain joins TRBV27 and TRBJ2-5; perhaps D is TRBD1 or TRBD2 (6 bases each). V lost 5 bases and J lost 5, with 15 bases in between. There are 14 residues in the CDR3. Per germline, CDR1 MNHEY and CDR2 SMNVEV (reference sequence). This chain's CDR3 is CASSTGSRGETQYF. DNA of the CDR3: TGTGCCAGCAGTACAGGGTCCCGGGGGGAGACCCAGTACTTC.

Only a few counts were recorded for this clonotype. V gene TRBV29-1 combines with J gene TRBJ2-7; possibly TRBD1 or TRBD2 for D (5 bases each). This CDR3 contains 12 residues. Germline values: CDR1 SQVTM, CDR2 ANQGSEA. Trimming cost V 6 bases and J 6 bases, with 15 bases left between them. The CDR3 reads CSVSGTLLEQYF. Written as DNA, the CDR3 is TGCAGCGTCTCCGGGACCCTCCTCGAGCAGTACTTC.

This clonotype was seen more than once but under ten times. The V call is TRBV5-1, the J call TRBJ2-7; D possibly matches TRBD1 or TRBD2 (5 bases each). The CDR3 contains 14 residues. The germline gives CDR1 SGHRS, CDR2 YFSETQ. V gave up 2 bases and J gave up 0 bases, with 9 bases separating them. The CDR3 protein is CASSFRGLSYEQYF. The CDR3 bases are TGCGCCAGCAGCTTCCGGGGCCTCTCCTACGAGCAGTACTTC.

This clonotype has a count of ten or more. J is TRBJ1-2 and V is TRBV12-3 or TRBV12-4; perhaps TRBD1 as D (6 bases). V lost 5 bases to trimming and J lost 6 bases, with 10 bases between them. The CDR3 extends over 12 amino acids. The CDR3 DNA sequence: TGTGCCAGCAGTCTCAGGGGCCATGGCTACACCTTC. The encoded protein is CASSLRGHGYTF.

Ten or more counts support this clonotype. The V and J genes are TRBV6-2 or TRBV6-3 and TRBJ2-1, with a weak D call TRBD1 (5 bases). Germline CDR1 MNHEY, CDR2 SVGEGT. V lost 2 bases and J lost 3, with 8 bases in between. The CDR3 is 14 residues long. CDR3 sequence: CASSYADSYNEQFF. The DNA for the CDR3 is TGTGCCAGCAGTTACGCCGACAGCTACAATGAGCAGTTCTTC.